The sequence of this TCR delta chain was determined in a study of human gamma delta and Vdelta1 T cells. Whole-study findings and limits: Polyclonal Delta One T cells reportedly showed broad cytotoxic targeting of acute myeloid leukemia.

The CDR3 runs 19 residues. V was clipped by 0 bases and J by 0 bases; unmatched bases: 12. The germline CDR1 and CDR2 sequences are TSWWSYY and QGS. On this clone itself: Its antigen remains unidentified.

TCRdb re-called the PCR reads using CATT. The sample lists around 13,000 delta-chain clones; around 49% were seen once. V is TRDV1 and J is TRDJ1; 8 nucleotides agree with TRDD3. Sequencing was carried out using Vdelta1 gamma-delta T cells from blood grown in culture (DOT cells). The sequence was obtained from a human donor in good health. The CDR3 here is CALGELEGVLGGYTDKLIF. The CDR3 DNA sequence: TGTGCTCTTGGGGAACTAGAGGGAGTACTGGGGGGGTACACCGATAAACTCATCTTT.